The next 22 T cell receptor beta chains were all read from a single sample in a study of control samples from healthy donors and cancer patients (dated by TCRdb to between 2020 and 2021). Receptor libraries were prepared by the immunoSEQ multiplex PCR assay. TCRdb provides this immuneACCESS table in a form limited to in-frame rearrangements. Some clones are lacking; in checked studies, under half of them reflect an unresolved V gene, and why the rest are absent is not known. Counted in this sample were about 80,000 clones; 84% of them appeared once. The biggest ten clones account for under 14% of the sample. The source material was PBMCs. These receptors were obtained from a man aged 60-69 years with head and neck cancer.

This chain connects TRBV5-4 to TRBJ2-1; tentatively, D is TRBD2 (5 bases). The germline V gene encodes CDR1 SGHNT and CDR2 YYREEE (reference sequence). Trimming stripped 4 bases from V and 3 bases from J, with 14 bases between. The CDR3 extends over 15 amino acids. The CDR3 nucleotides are TGTGCCAGCAGCGCGGGTGGAGGTATCTACAATGAGCAGTTCTTC. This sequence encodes CASSAGGGIYNEQFF.

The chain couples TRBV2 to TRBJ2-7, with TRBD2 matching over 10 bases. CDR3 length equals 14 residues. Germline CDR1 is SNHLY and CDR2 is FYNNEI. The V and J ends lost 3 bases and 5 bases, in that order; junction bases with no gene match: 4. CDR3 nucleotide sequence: TGTGCCAGCAGTGACTTAGCGGGAGGAAACGAGCAGTACTTC. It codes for CASSDLAGGNEQYF. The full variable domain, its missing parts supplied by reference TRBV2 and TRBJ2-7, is EPEVTQTPSHQVTQMGQEVILRCVPISNHLYFYWYRQILGQKVEFLVSFYNNEISEKSEIFDDQFSVERPDGSNFTLKIRSTKLEDSAMYFCASSDLAGGNEQYFGPGTRLTVT.

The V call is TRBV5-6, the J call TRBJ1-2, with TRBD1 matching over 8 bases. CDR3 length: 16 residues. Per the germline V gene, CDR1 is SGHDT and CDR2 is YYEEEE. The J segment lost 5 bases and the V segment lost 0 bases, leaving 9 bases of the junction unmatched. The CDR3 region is CASSLEGGRGRYGYTF. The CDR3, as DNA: TGTGCCAGCAGCTTGGAAGGCGGCAGGGGGCGATATGGCTACACCTTC.

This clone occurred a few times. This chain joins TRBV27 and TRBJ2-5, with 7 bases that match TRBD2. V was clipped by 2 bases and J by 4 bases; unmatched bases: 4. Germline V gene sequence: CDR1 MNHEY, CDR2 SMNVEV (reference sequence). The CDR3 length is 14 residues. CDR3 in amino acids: CASSLRIAGETQYF. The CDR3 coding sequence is TGTGCCAGCAGTTTAAGGATAGCGGGAGAGACCCAGTACTTC.

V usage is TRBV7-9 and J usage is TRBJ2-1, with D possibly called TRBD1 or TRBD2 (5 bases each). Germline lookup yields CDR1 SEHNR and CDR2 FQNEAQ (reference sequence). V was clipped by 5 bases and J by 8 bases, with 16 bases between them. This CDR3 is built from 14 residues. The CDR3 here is CASSGVGGAYEQFF. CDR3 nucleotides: TGTGCCAGCAGCGGCGTTGGGGGAGCATATGAGCAGTTCTTC.

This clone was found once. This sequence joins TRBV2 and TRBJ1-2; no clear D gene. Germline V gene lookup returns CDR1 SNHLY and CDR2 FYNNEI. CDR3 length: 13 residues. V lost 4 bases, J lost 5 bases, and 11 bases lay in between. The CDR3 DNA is TGTGCCAGCAGTGGTGTCCCCTTGTATGGCTACACCTTC. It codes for CASSGVPLYGYTF.

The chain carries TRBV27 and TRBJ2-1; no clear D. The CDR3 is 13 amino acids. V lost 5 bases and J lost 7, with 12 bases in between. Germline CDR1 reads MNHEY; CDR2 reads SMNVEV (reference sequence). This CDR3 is CASSPHALNEQFF. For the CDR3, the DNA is TGTGCCAGCAGTCCCCACGCGTTAAATGAGCAGTTCTTC.

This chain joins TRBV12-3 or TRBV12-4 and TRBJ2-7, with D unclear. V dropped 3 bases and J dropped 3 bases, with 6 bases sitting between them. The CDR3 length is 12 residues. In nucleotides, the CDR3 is TGTGCCAGCAGTTTCCTAGACTACGAGCAGTACTTC. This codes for CASSFLDYEQYF.

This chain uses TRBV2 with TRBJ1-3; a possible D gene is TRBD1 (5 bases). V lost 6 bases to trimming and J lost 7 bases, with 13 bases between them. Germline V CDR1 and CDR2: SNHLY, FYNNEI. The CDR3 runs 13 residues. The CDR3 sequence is CASSYAGPNTIYF. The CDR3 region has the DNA TGTGCCAGCAGCTATGCAGGGCCTAACACCATATATTTT.

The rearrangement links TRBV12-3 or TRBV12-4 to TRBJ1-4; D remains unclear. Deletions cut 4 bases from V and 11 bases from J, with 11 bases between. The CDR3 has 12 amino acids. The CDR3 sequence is CASSSAPRKLFF. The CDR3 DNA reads TGTGCCAGCAGTTCGGCCCCGAGGAAACTGTTTTTT.

CDR3 loop: CASRGVAGKPPYNEQFF. As DNA, the CDR3 is TGTGCCAGTAGGGGGGTAGCGGGAAAGCCCCCATACAATGAGCAGTTCTTC. The chain recombines TRBV11-2 with TRBJ2-1; 8 bases agree with TRBD2. Germline V CDR1 and CDR2: SGHAT, FQNNGV. CDR3 length equals 17 residues. V lost 9 bases, J lost 4 bases, and 17 bases stayed unmatched.

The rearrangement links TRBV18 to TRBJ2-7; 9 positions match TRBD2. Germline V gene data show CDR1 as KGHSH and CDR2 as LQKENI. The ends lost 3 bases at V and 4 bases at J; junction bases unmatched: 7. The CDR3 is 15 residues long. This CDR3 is CASSPSSGIVYEQYF. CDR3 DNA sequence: TGTGCCAGCTCACCCTCTAGCGGGATCGTGTACGAGCAGTACTTC.

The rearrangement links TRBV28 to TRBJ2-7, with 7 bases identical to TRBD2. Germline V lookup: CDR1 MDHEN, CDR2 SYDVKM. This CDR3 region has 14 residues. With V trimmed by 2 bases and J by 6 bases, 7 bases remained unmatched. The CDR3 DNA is TGTGCCAGCAGTTTACGGGGGGACGGTCGCGAGCAGTACTTC. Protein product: CASSLRGDGREQYF.

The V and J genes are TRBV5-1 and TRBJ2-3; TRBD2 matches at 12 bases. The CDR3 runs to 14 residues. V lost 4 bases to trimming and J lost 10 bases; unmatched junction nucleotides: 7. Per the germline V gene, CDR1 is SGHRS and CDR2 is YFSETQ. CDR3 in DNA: TGCGCCAGCAGCACTCTAGCGGGAGGGTACGCGCAGTATTTT. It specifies CASSTLAGGYAQYF.

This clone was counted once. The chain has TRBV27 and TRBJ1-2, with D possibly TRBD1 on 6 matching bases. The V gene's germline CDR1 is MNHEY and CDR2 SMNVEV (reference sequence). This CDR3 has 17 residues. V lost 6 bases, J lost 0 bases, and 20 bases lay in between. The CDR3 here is CASSYWGGASSNYGYTF. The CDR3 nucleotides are TGTGCCAGCAGCTACTGGGGGGGGGCAAGTTCTAACTATGGCTACACCTTC.

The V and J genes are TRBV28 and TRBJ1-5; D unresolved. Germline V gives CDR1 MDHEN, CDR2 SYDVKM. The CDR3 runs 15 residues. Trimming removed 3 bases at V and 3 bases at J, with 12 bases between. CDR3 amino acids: CASSFHGSPNQPQHF. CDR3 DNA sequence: TGTGCCAGCAGTTTCCACGGGAGCCCCAATCAGCCCCAGCATTTT.

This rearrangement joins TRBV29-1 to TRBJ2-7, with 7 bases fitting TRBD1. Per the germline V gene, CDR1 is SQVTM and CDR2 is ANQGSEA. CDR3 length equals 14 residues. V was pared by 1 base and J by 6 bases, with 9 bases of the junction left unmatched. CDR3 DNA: TGCAGCGTTGAAGGGGATCGACAGGGCTCCGAGCAGTACTTC. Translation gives CSVEGDRQGSEQYF.

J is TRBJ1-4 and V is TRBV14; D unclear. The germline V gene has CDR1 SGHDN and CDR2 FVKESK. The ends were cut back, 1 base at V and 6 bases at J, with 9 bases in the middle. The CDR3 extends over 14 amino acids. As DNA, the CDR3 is TGTGCCAGCAGCCAAGGTTTTGAGGATGAAAAACTGTTTTTT. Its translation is CASSQGFEDEKLFF.

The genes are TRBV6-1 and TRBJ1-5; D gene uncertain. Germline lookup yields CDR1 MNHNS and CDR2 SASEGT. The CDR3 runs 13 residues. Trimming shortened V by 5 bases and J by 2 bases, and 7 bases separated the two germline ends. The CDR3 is CASSSLGNQPQHF. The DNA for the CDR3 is TGTGCCAGCAGTTCGTTGGGCAATCAGCCCCAGCATTTT.

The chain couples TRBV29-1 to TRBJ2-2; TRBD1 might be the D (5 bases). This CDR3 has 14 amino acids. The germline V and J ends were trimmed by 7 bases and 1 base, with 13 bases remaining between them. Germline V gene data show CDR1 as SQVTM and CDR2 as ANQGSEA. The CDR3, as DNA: TGCAGCGCCCTACAGGCGATGAACACCGGGGAGCTGTTTTTT. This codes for CSALQAMNTGELFF.

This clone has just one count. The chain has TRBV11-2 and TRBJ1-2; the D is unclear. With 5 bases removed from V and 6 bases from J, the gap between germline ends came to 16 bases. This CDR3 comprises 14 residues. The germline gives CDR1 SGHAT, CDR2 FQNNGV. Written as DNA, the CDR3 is TGTGCCAGCAGCCGAGACAACAGAGGCGATGGCTACACCTTC. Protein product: CASSRDNRGDGYTF.

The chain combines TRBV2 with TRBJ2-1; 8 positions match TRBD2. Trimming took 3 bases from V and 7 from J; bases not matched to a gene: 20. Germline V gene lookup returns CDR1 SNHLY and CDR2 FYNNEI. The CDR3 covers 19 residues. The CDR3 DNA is TGTGCCAGCAGTGACCCTCGGGGGGGCGGGAGCCCCAGACGGAATGAGCAGTTCTTC. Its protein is CASSDPRGGGSPRRNEQFF. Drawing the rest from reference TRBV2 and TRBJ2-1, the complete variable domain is EPEVTQTPSHQVTQMGQEVILRCVPISNHLYFYWYRQILGQKVEFLVSFYNNEISEKSEIFDDQFSVERPDGSNFTLKIRSTKLEDSAMYFCASSDPRGGGSPRRNEQFFGPGTRLTVL.